Presented here are 11 T cell receptor beta chains from one specimen sequenced in a study of T cells in Graves' hyperthyroidism and ophthalmopathy. RNA transcripts yielded amplified TCR beta CDR3 regions. Researchers ran a first-round RT-PCR on the TCR CDR3 using the HTBI primer set. MiXCR, applied by TCRdb to the multiplex PCR reads, yields one record per CDR3 protein. This sample has 240,000 or so distinct CDR3 sequences, with around 17% found just once. The sequencing input was blood. The receptors here all came from a woman in her late teens or twenties with Graves' ophthalmopathy.

There are many counts of this clonotype. The chain links TRBV18 to TRBJ1-5; TRBD1 matches at 8 bases. The V and J ends lost 5 bases and 0 bases, in that order; junction bases with no gene match: 3. This CDR3 comprises 15 residues. Germline CDR1 is KGHSH and CDR2 is LQKENI. The CDR3 spells CASSTDRGSNQPQHF. In nucleotides, the CDR3 is TGTGCCAGCTCAACCGACAGGGGTAGCAATCAGCCCCAGCATTTT.

Many counts were recorded for this clonotype. The chain joins TRBV7-9 to TRBJ2-5; 7 bases fit TRBD1. This CDR3 is 14 amino acids long. In germline, CDR1 is SEHNR, CDR2 FQNEAQ (reference sequence). The ends lost 5 bases at V and 2 bases at J; junction bases unmatched: 5. CDR3: CASSPGTAQETQYF. Written as DNA, the CDR3 is TGTGCCAGCAGCCCAGGGACAGCTCAAGAGACCCAGTACTTC.

This clonotype was counted at least ten times. The chain recombines TRBV28 with TRBJ1-2; D is uncertain. Germline-derived CDR1 and CDR2 are MDHEN and SYDVKM. Deletions cut 7 bases from V and 7 bases from J, with 13 bases between. This CDR3 contains 12 residues. CDR3 residues: CASNPTVGGYTF. CDR3 DNA: TGTGCCAGCAACCCAACGGTCGGTGGCTACACCTTC.

A single count supports this clonotype. The rearrangement joins TRBV9 to TRBJ2-3, with 14 bases fitting TRBD2. The CDR3 length is 15 residues. Germline lookup yields CDR1 SGDLS and CDR2 YYNGEE. J lost 7 bases, V lost 3 bases, and 4 bases had no gene match. CDR3 sequence: CASSGLAGGPNTQYF. CDR3 DNA: TGTGCCAGCAGCGGACTAGCGGGGGGGCCAAATACGCAGTATTTT.

This clonotype has just a few counts. The chain combines TRBV29-1 with TRBJ2-1, with 14 bases lining up with TRBD2. V gave up 6 bases and J gave up 6 bases; unmatched junction bases: 10. CDR1 SQVTM and CDR2 ANQGSEA come from the germline V gene. CDR3 length equals 16 residues. The CDR3 bases are TGCAGCGTCTCCTACCCCGGGACTAGCGGGGGCAATGAGCAGTTCTTC. Residues: CSVSYPGTSGGNEQFF.

This clonotype was recorded many times. The rearrangement joins TRBV10-3 to TRBJ1-2, with TRBD1 as a possible D gene (5 bases). There are 17 residues in the CDR3. V gave up 0 bases and J gave up 8 bases, with 22 bases separating them. Germline CDR1 and CDR2: ENHRY and SYGVKD. The CDR3 DNA is TGTGCCATCAGTGAGTCTTTAGGAGGGGTATTGAGCAGCGGCTACACCTTC. This encodes CAISESLGGVLSSGYTF.

The chain is built from TRBV28 and TRBJ1-5, with 11 bases matching TRBD1. CDR3 length: 16 residues. Germline CDR1 and CDR2: MDHEN and SYDVKM. Trimming took 6 bases from V and 7 from J; bases not matched to a gene: 11. As DNA, the CDR3 is TGTGCCAGCAGCTACGGGACAGGGGGAAGTCAGCAGCCCCAGCATTTT. Its protein product is CASSYGTGGSQQPQHF.

This rearrangement joins TRBV2 to TRBJ1-2, with no clear D. The germline V and J ends were trimmed by 2 bases and 4 bases, with 14 bases remaining between them. Looked up from germline, CDR1 is SNHLY and CDR2 is FYNNEI. This CDR3 is built from 15 residues. Written as DNA, the CDR3 is TGTGCCAGCAGTGAAAGGGTGGCCAGGACCTATGGCTACACCTTC. Protein sequence: CASSERVARTYGYTF.

This clonotype was observed many times. The J gene is TRBJ2-2, the V gene TRBV29-1, with D tentatively TRBD2 (5 bases). This CDR3 is 14 amino acids long. V was clipped by 7 bases and J by 5 bases, with 17 bases between them. Germline values: CDR1 SQVTM, CDR2 ANQGSEA. CDR3 sequence: CSANKEDGTGELFF. CDR3 nucleotides: TGCAGCGCCAATAAGGAGGACGGAACCGGGGAGCTGTTTTTT.

This clonotype was seen repeatedly, ten times or more. The J gene is TRBJ2-3, the V gene TRBV7-8; TRBD2 aligns across 8 bases. The junction had 4 bases not matched to a gene; V was cut back by 2 bases and J by 6 bases. The CDR3 is 14 amino acids. Germline V CDR1 and CDR2: SGHVS, FQNEAQ. CDR3 DNA sequence: TGTGCCAGCAGCTTACCGACTAGCGCTGATACGCAGTATTTT. Its protein product is CASSLPTSADTQYF.

This clonotype was counted at least ten times. The rearrangement links TRBV20-1 to TRBJ1-1, with 8 bases that match TRBD1. V shed 4 bases, J shed 0 bases, and the junction held 7 bases outside the gene matches. From germline, CDR1 is DFQATT and CDR2 SNEGSKA (reference sequence). The CDR3 sequence is 15 residues long. The CDR3 DNA follows: TGCAGTGCTAACTCGGCAGGGGGCTTGAACACTGAAGCTTTCTTT. Protein sequence: CSANSAGGLNTEAFF.